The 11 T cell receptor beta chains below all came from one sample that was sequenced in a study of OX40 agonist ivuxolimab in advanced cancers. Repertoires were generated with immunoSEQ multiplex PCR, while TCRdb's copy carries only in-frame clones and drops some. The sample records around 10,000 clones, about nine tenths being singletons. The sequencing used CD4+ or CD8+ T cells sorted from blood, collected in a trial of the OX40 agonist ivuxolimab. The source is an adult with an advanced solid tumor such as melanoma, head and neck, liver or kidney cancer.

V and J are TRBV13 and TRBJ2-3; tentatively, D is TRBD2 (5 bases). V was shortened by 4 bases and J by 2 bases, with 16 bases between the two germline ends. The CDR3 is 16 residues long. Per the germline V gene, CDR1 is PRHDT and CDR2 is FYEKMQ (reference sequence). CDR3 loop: CASSSSWTSNTDTQYF. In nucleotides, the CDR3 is TGTGCCAGCAGCTCTTCGTGGACTTCTAACACAGATACGCAGTATTTT.

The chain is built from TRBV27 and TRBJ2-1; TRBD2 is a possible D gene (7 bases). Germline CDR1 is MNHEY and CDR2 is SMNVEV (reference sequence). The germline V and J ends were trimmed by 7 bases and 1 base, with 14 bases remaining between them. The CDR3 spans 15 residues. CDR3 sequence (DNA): TGTGCCAGCAAATACGGGGGGCAATCCTACAATGAGCAGTTCTTC. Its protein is CASKYGGQSYNEQFF.

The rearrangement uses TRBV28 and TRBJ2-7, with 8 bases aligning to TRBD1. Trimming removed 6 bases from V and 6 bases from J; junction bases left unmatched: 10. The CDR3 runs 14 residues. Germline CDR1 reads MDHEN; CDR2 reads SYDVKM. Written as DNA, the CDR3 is TGTGCCAGCAGGGGGACAGGCGAGGCCCGCGAGCAGTACTTC. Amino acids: CASRGTGEAREQYF.

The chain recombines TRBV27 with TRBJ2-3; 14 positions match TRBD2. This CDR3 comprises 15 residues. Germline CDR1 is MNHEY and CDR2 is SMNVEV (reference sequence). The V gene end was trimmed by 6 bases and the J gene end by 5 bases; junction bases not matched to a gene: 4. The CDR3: CASRGTSGGGDTQYF. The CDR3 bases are TGTGCCAGCAGGGGGACTAGCGGGGGAGGAGATACGCAGTATTTT.

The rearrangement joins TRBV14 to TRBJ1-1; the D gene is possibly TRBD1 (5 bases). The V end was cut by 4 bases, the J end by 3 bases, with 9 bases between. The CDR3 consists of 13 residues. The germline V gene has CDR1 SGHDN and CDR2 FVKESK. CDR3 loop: CASSPEGHTEAFF. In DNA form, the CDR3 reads TGTGCCAGCAGCCCAGAGGGGCACACTGAAGCTTTCTTT.

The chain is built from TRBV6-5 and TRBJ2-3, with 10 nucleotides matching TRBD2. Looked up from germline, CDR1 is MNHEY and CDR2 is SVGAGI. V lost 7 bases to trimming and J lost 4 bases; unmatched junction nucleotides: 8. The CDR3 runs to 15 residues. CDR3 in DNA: TGTGCCAGCAAGAGAGCGGGGGGGTTCGCAGATACGCAGTATTTT. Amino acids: CASKRAGGFADTQYF.

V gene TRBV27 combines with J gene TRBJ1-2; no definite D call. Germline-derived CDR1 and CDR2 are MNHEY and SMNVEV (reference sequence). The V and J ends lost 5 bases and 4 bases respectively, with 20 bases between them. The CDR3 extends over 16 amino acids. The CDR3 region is CASSPEQRLSSYGYTF. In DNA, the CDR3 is TGTGCCAGCAGTCCGGAACAACGACTGTCTAGCTATGGCTACACCTTC.

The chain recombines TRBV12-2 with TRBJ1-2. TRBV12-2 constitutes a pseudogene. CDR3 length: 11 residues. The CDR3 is CASRLLSGYTF. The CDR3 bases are TGTGCAAGTCGCTTATTATCCGGCTACACCTTC.

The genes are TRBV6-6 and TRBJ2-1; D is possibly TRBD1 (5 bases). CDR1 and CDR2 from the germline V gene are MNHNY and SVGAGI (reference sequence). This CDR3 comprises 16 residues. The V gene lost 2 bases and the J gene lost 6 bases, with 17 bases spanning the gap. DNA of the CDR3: TGTGCCAGCAGTTACCGTTTGGGGCCACGCCTCAATGAGCAGTTCTTC. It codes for CASSYRLGPRLNEQFF.

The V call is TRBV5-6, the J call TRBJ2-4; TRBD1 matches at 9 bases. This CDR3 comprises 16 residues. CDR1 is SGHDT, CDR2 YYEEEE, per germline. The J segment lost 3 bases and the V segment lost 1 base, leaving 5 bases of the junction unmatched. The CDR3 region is CASSLKGQGHKNIQYF. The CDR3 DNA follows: TGTGCCAGCAGCTTGAAGGGACAGGGCCACAAAAACATTCAGTACTTC. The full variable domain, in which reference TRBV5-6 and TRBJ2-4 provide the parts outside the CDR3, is DAGVTQSPTHLIKTRGQQVTLRCSPKSGHDTVSWYQQALGQGPQFIFQYYEEEERQRGNFPDRFSGHQFPNYSSELNVNALLLGDSALYLCASSLKGQGHKNIQYFGAGTRLSVL.

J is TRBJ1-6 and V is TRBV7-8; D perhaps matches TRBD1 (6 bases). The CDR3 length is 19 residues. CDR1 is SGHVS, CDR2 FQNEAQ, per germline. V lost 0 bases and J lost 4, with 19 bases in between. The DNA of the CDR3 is TGTGCCAGCAGCTTAGCGGGCCCGGGGGGCCTTCCATATAATTCACCCCTCCACTTT. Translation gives CASSLAGPGGLPYNSPLHF.